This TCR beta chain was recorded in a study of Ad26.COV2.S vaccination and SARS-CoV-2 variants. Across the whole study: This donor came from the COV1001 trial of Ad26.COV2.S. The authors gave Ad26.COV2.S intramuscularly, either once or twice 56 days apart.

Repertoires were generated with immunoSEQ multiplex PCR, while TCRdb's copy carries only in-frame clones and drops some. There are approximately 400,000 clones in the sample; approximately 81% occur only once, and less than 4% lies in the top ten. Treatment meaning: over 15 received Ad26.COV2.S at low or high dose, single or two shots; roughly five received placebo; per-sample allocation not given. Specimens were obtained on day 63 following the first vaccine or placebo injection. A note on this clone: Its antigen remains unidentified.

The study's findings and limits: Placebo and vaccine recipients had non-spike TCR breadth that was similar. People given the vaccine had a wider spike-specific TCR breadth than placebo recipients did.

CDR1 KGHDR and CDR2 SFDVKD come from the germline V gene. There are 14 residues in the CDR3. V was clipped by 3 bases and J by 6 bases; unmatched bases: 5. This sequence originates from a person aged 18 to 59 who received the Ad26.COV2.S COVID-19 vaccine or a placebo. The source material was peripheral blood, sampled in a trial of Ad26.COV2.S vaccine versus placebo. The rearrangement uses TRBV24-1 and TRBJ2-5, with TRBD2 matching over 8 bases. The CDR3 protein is CATSDKREIKTQYF. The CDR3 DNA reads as TGTGCCACCAGTGATAAGCGGGAGATTAAGACCCAGTACTTC.